The rows below give T cell receptor beta chains drawn from one sample of a study of CD8 T cells in Susac syndrome. TCRdb reprocessed the immunoSEQ multiplex PCR reads with MiXCR, giving one entry per CDR3 protein. Of around 110,000 distinct CDR3 sequences in the sample, under 96% were seen once. Sequencing was done on a sample of CD4+ T cells from PBMCs. The receptors stem from a human donor with Susac syndrome. Each CDR3 is given with its conserved first and last residue.

j_call: TRBJ2-3
v_call: TRBV29-1
cdr3_aa: CSTQKTSGVTDTQYF

j_call: TRBJ2-3
v_call: TRBV7-3
cdr3_aa: CASSSVGGDTQYF

j_call: TRBJ1-5
v_call: TRBV7-8
cdr3_aa: CASSLEAGAQPQHF

j_call: TRBJ2-7
v_call: TRBV29-1
cdr3_aa: CSVEDHITTGQYF

j_call: TRBJ2-7
v_call: TRBV20-1
cdr3_aa: CSARDPRQGAHNEQYF

j_call: TRBJ2-5
v_call: TRBV5-1
cdr3_aa: CASSWSGIQETQYF

j_call: TRBJ2-3
v_call: TRBV2
cdr3_aa: CASTGIRPSSTDTQYF

j_call: TRBJ2-1
v_call: TRBV6-1
cdr3_aa: CASRDPGLAAYNEQFF

j_call: TRBJ2-5
v_call: TRBV4-3
cdr3_aa: CASSQERDRRKPQETQYF

j_call: TRBJ1-1
v_call: TRBV20-1
cdr3_aa: CSARGVGEAFF

j_call: TRBJ2-7
v_call: TRBV4-2
cdr3_aa: CASSQDIRGDEQYF

j_call: TRBJ2-2
v_call: TRBV30
cdr3_aa: CAWRLRTFTNTGELFF

j_call: TRBJ1-1
v_call: TRBV18
cdr3_aa: CASSPTGGRTEAFF

j_call: TRBJ1-5
v_call: TRBV28
cdr3_aa: CASLPSNQPQHF

j_call: TRBJ2-3
v_call: TRBV12-3/TRBV12-4
cdr3_aa: CASSFSSGSPDTQYF

j_call: TRBJ2-7
v_call: TRBV18
cdr3_aa: CASSPADRYSYEQYF

j_call: TRBJ1-2
v_call: TRBV20-1
cdr3_aa: CSALSTIYGYTF

j_call: TRBJ2-5
v_call: TRBV14
cdr3_aa: CASSTLPGQAQETQYF

j_call: TRBJ2-7
v_call: TRBV20-1
cdr3_aa: CSAVASGRAVYEQYF

j_call: TRBJ2-1
v_call: TRBV12-3/TRBV12-4
cdr3_aa: CASSRGGNEQFF

j_call: TRBJ2-3
v_call: TRBV20-1
cdr3_aa: CSGLLAGGTDTQYF

j_call: TRBJ2-5
v_call: TRBV2
cdr3_aa: CASSVHVNAGETQYF

j_call: TRBJ1-5
v_call: TRBV4-1
cdr3_aa: CASSQGPLTGLNQPQHF

j_call: TRBJ2-3
v_call: TRBV14
cdr3_aa: CASSLRLTDTQYF

j_call: TRBJ2-3
v_call: TRBV5-1
cdr3_aa: CASSKDRSTDTQYF

j_call: TRBJ1-2
v_call: TRBV12-3/TRBV12-4
cdr3_aa: CASSGLQGMGYTF

j_call: TRBJ1-5
v_call: TRBV7-2
cdr3_aa: CASSPRTGPNQPQHF

j_call: TRBJ1-2
v_call: TRBV6-2/TRBV6-3
cdr3_aa: CASSYDGQGARGYTF

j_call: TRBJ2-2
v_call: TRBV5-1
cdr3_aa: CASSGQGNPGELFF

j_call: TRBJ1-2
v_call: TRBV15
cdr3_aa: CATSIGAQSYGYTF

j_call: TRBJ2-5
v_call: TRBV30
cdr3_aa: CAWSATGGSETQYF

j_call: TRBJ2-7
v_call: TRBV20-1
cdr3_aa: CSARVRSEQYF

j_call: TRBJ1-1
v_call: TRBV10-3
cdr3_aa: CAISESIGNTEAFF

j_call: TRBJ2-3
v_call: TRBV7-3
cdr3_aa: CASSSLAGSTDTQYF

j_call: TRBJ2-7
v_call: TRBV19
cdr3_aa: CASSIFGRRTGTGAYEQYF

j_call: TRBJ2-5
v_call: TRBV29-1
cdr3_aa: CSVEGEETQYF

j_call: TRBJ2-7
v_call: TRBV3-1
cdr3_aa: CASSRVPMSSYEQYF

j_call: TRBJ2-7
v_call: TRBV6-2/TRBV6-3
cdr3_aa: CASSYSTEQYF

j_call: TRBJ2-1
v_call: TRBV30
cdr3_aa: CAWSPGGSYNEQFF

j_call: TRBJ2-1
v_call: TRBV7-3
cdr3_aa: CASSPSSTYNEQFF

j_call: TRBJ2-2
v_call: TRBV4-2
cdr3_aa: CASSQVDTGELFF

j_call: TRBJ1-1
v_call: TRBV3-1
cdr3_aa: CASSQAGSNTEAFF

j_call: TRBJ2-7
v_call: TRBV20-1
cdr3_aa: CSARLSNSGKEQYF